The clone carrying this TCR beta chain was seen more than once but under ten times. This record comes from a study of graft-versus-host responses after intestinal transplantation. About the research overall: Recipients had multivisceral, liver-intestinal, or isolated intestinal transplants.

Study-level results: Recipient marrow held GvH clones, some first seen in ileum or blood.

Libraries were prepared by immunoSEQ multiplex PCR; TCRdb keeps only in-frame clonotypes and omits some of them. The repertoire holds 20,000 or so clones, with approximately 46% as singletons. The specimen comprised alloreactive CD4+ T cells from a mixed lymphocyte reaction culture, sampled before intestinal transplant. The subset here: CFSE-low proliferating T cells sorted from roughly 6-day pre-transplant mixed lymphocyte reaction (GvH or HvG direction). This TCR was sampled from a human patient who received an intestinal transplant.

The CDR3 loop reads CAISREPYEQYF. In DNA, the CDR3 is TGTGCCATCAGTAGGGAGCCCTACGAGCAGTACTTC. The chain couples TRBV10-3 to TRBJ2-7; a weak D match, TRBD2 (5 bases). The CDR3 length is 12 residues. CDR1 is ENHRY, CDR2 SYGVKD, per germline. The V and J ends lost 5 bases and 2 bases respectively, with 7 bases between them.